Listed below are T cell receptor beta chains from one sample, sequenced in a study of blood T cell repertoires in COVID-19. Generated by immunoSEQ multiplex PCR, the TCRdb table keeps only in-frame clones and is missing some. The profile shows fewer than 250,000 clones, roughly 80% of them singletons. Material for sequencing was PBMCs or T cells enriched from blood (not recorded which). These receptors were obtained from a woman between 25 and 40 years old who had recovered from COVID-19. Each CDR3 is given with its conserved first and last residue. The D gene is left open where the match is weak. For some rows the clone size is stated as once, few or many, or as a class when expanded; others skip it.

cdr3_aa: CASRRGTGFNQPQHF
cdr3_nt: TGTGCCAGCAGACGGGGGACGGGCTTCAATCAGCCCCAGCATTTT
v_call: TRBV27
d_call: -
j_call: TRBJ1-5
cdr3_length: 15
clone_size: once

cdr3_aa: CASSQDSGTNTDTQYF
cdr3_nt: TGTGCCAGCAGCCAAGATTCCGGAACTAACACAGATACGCAGTATTTT
v_call: TRBV3-1/TRBV3-2
d_call: -
j_call: TRBJ2-3
cdr3_length: 16
clone_size: once

cdr3_aa: CASSPGTSGRKQFF
cdr3_nt: TGTGCCAGCAGCCCAGGGACTAGCGGACGGAAGCAGTTCTTC
v_call: TRBV9
d_call: TRBD2
j_call: TRBJ2-1
cdr3_length: 14
clone_size: -

cdr3_aa: CASSLEGTGWNYGYTF
cdr3_nt: TGCGCCAGCAGCTTGGAAGGGACAGGCTGGAACTATGGCTACACCTTC
v_call: TRBV5-1
d_call: TRBD1
j_call: TRBJ1-2
cdr3_length: 16
clone_size: -

cdr3_aa: CASSFGGRGGPAGELFF
cdr3_nt: TGTGCCAGCAGCTTCGGGGGGCGGGGCGGGCCGGCCGGGGAGCTGTTTTTT
v_call: TRBV11-3
d_call: -
j_call: TRBJ2-2
cdr3_length: 17
clone_size: -

cdr3_aa: CASSLLTVSSYEQYF
cdr3_nt: TGTGCCAGCAGCTTGTTGACAGTGAGCTCCTACGAGCAGTACTTC
v_call: TRBV7-8
d_call: -
j_call: TRBJ2-7
cdr3_length: 15
clone_size: -

cdr3_aa: CASSQVSAYEQYF
cdr3_nt: TGTGCCAGCAGCCAAGTTTCAGCCTACGAGCAGTACTTC
v_call: TRBV4-2
d_call: -
j_call: TRBJ2-7
cdr3_length: 13
clone_size: -

cdr3_aa: CASSRTGGSLGTEAFF
cdr3_nt: TGTGCCAGCAGTCGGACAGGGGGCAGTCTCGGCACTGAAGCTTTCTTT
v_call: TRBV27
d_call: TRBD1
j_call: TRBJ1-1
cdr3_length: 16
clone_size: -

cdr3_aa: CASSLGQGRADTQYF
cdr3_nt: TGTGCTAGCAGCTTAGGACAGGGAAGGGCAGATACGCAGTATTTT
v_call: TRBV7-7
d_call: TRBD1
j_call: TRBJ2-3
cdr3_length: 15
clone_size: -

cdr3_aa: CASSEGSSMNTQYF
cdr3_nt: TGTGCCAGTAGCGAGGGCTCATCCATGAATACGCAGTATTTT
v_call: TRBV19
d_call: -
j_call: TRBJ2-3
cdr3_length: 14
clone_size: -

cdr3_aa: CASSQDSYGSIFRGQYF
cdr3_nt: TGTGCCAGCAGTCAGGACAGCTATGGGTCAATATTTAGAGGGCAGTACTTC
v_call: TRBV6-6
d_call: -
j_call: TRBJ2-7
cdr3_length: 17
clone_size: -

cdr3_aa: CASRTPRQGSTEAFF
cdr3_nt: TGTGCCAGCAGAACACCAAGACAGGGGAGCACTGAAGCTTTCTTT
v_call: TRBV6-5
d_call: TRBD1
j_call: TRBJ1-1
cdr3_length: 15
clone_size: once

cdr3_aa: CASSPRRAGGGDEQYF
cdr3_nt: TGTGCCAGCAGCCCGAGGAGGGCAGGGGGCGGCGACGAGCAGTACTTC
v_call: TRBV5-4
d_call: TRBD1
j_call: TRBJ2-7
cdr3_length: 16
clone_size: -

cdr3_aa: CATPLKTELDEQYF
cdr3_nt: TGTGCCACTCCCCTGAAGACAGAACTTGACGAGCAGTACTTC
v_call: TRBV6-5
d_call: -
j_call: TRBJ2-7
cdr3_length: 14
clone_size: -

cdr3_aa: CAWSKIRINYGYTF
cdr3_nt: TGTGCCTGGAGCAAAATCAGGATTAACTATGGCTACACCTTC
v_call: TRBV30
d_call: -
j_call: TRBJ1-2
cdr3_length: 14
clone_size: few

cdr3_aa: CATSREAQGKSPLHF
cdr3_nt: TGTGCCACCAGCAGAGAGGCACAGGGGAAATCACCCCTCCACTTT
v_call: TRBV15
d_call: TRBD1
j_call: TRBJ1-6
cdr3_length: 15
clone_size: -

cdr3_aa: CAISDGLAAPFSGANVLTF
cdr3_nt: TGTGCCATCAGTGATGGTCTAGCGGCCCCATTCTCTGGGGCCAACGTCCTGACTTTC
v_call: TRBV10-3
d_call: TRBD2
j_call: TRBJ2-6
cdr3_length: 19
clone_size: -

cdr3_aa: CASSPGTGTSGISEQFF
cdr3_nt: TGTGCCAGCTCACCGGGAACCGGGACTAGCGGGATAAGTGAGCAGTTCTTC
v_call: TRBV18
d_call: TRBD2
j_call: TRBJ2-1
cdr3_length: 17
clone_size: -

cdr3_aa: CASRTEDNGNSPLHF
cdr3_nt: TGTGCCAGCAGAACTGAAGACAACGGCAATTCACCCCTCCACTTT
v_call: TRBV28
d_call: -
j_call: TRBJ1-6
cdr3_length: 15
clone_size: -

cdr3_aa: CASSRNQPQHF
cdr3_nt: TGTGCCAGCTCGCGGAATCAGCCCCAGCATTTT
v_call: TRBV2
d_call: -
j_call: TRBJ1-5
cdr3_length: 11
clone_size: -

cdr3_aa: CASSLDGVYGYTF
cdr3_nt: TGTGCCAGCAGCTTAGACGGGGTCTATGGCTACACCTTC
v_call: TRBV7-2
d_call: -
j_call: TRBJ1-2
cdr3_length: 13
clone_size: -

cdr3_aa: CASSDSPQGAETQYF
cdr3_nt: TGTGCCAGCAGTGACTCGCCACAGGGGGCAGAGACCCAGTACTTC
v_call: TRBV6-4
d_call: TRBD1
j_call: TRBJ2-5
cdr3_length: 15
clone_size: -

cdr3_aa: CASSLRQGLYEQYF
cdr3_nt: TGCGCCAGCAGCTTAAGACAGGGCCTTTACGAGCAGTACTTC
v_call: TRBV5-1
d_call: TRBD1
j_call: TRBJ2-7
cdr3_length: 14
clone_size: -

cdr3_aa: CASSLDGGSPLHF
cdr3_nt: TGTGCCAGCAGCTTAGATGGGGGCTCACCCCTCCACTTT
v_call: TRBV7-9
d_call: -
j_call: TRBJ1-6
cdr3_length: 13
clone_size: once

cdr3_aa: CASSLARGPNYGYTF
cdr3_nt: TGCGCCAGCAGCTTGGCGCGGGGGCCTAACTATGGCTACACCTTC
v_call: TRBV5-1
d_call: -
j_call: TRBJ1-2
cdr3_length: 15
clone_size: -

cdr3_aa: CASSLTTTETQYF
cdr3_nt: TGTGCCAGCAGCTTGACAACCACCGAAACGCAGTATTTT
v_call: TRBV5-4
d_call: -
j_call: TRBJ2-3
cdr3_length: 13
clone_size: -

cdr3_aa: CASSPMTGGTGELFF
cdr3_nt: TGTGCTAGCAGCCCCATGACGGGCGGGACCGGGGAGCTGTTTTTT
v_call: TRBV7-7
d_call: -
j_call: TRBJ2-2
cdr3_length: 15
clone_size: few

cdr3_aa: CASSPLSGVRYEQYF
cdr3_nt: TGTGCCAGCAGCCCCCTGTCGGGGGTTCGCTACGAGCAGTACTTC
v_call: TRBV7-2
d_call: -
j_call: TRBJ2-7
cdr3_length: 15
clone_size: -

cdr3_aa: CASSFNRVDTEAFF
cdr3_nt: TGCGCCAGCAGCTTCAACAGGGTTGACACTGAAGCTTTCTTT
v_call: TRBV5-1
d_call: -
j_call: TRBJ1-1
cdr3_length: 14
clone_size: once

cdr3_aa: CATAGGGDEQYF
cdr3_nt: TGTGCCACCGCAGGGGGAGGCGACGAGCAGTACTTC
v_call: TRBV28
d_call: -
j_call: TRBJ2-7
cdr3_length: 12
clone_size: -

cdr3_aa: CASSLSGVGANVLTF
cdr3_nt: TGTGCCAGCAGCTTGTCAGGGGTTGGGGCCAACGTCCTGACTTTC
v_call: TRBV5-5
d_call: -
j_call: TRBJ2-6
cdr3_length: 15
clone_size: -

cdr3_aa: CASSLGTGLTNEKLFF
cdr3_nt: TGTGCCAGCAGCTTGGGGACGGGATTAACTAATGAAAAACTGTTTTTT
v_call: TRBV5-6
d_call: -
j_call: TRBJ1-4
cdr3_length: 16
clone_size: -

cdr3_aa: CASSLVQSPTNEKLFF
cdr3_nt: TGTGCCAGCAGCTTAGTTCAGTCACCAACTAATGAAAAACTGTTTTTT
v_call: TRBV7-2
d_call: -
j_call: TRBJ1-4
cdr3_length: 16
clone_size: few

cdr3_aa: CASSMNTYEQYF
cdr3_nt: TGTGCCAGCAGCATGAACACCTACGAGCAGTACTTC
v_call: TRBV7-6
d_call: -
j_call: TRBJ2-7
cdr3_length: 12
clone_size: -

cdr3_aa: CASSLAPRLAGGVSYNEQFF
cdr3_nt: TGTGCCAGCAGCTTAGCGCCCAGACTAGCGGGGGGGGTCTCCTACAATGAGCAGTTCTTC
v_call: TRBV7-8
d_call: TRBD2
j_call: TRBJ2-1
cdr3_length: 20
clone_size: -

cdr3_aa: CASSLVSGDYGYTF
cdr3_nt: TGTGCCAGCAGCTTAGTTTCAGGCGACTATGGCTACACCTTC
v_call: TRBV7-8
d_call: -
j_call: TRBJ1-2
cdr3_length: 14
clone_size: few

cdr3_aa: CASSFVQGETQYF
cdr3_nt: TGTGCCAGCAGTTTCGTCCAGGGTGAGACCCAGTACTTC
v_call: TRBV12-3/TRBV12-4
d_call: -
j_call: TRBJ2-5
cdr3_length: 13
clone_size: -

cdr3_aa: CASSMNFRGRNQPQHF
cdr3_nt: TGTGCCAGTAGTATGAATTTTCGGGGAAGGAATCAGCCCCAGCATTTT
v_call: TRBV19
d_call: -
j_call: TRBJ1-5
cdr3_length: 16
clone_size: -

cdr3_aa: CASSPTGHRADTQYF
cdr3_nt: TGTGCCAGCAGTCCGACAGGCCACCGGGCAGATACGCAGTATTTT
v_call: TRBV6-2/TRBV6-3
d_call: -
j_call: TRBJ2-3
cdr3_length: 15
clone_size: -

cdr3_aa: CASSVGGTGANQPQHF
cdr3_nt: TGTGCCAGCAGTGTTGGGGGGACAGGGGCCAATCAGCCCCAGCATTTT
v_call: TRBV6-1
d_call: TRBD1
j_call: TRBJ1-5
cdr3_length: 16
clone_size: -

cdr3_aa: CASSEQGAREKLFF
cdr3_nt: TGTGCCAGCAGCGAACAGGGGGCGCGCGAAAAACTGTTTTTT
v_call: TRBV9
d_call: TRBD1
j_call: TRBJ1-4
cdr3_length: 14
clone_size: -

cdr3_aa: CASSLAGLAGDYEQYF
cdr3_nt: TGTGCCAGCAGCTTGGCCGGGCTAGCGGGTGATTACGAGCAGTACTTC
v_call: TRBV5-4
d_call: TRBD2
j_call: TRBJ2-7
cdr3_length: 16
clone_size: -

cdr3_aa: CASSLGRREAFF
cdr3_nt: TGTGCCAGCAGTTTAGGGAGACGTGAAGCTTTCTTT
v_call: TRBV28
d_call: -
j_call: TRBJ1-1
cdr3_length: 12
clone_size: -

cdr3_aa: CASSVGHRGGEKLFF
cdr3_nt: TGTGCCAGCAGCGTAGGGCACCGGGGAGGGGAAAAACTGTTTTTT
v_call: TRBV9
d_call: -
j_call: TRBJ1-4
cdr3_length: 15
clone_size: -

cdr3_aa: CASSSRVGGEQFF
cdr3_nt: TGTGCCAGCAGCTCAAGAGTGGGGGGTGAGCAGTTCTTC
v_call: TRBV7-3
d_call: -
j_call: TRBJ2-1
cdr3_length: 13
clone_size: -

cdr3_aa: CASRLAGPVTGELFF
cdr3_nt: TGTGCCAGCAGATTAGCGGGGCCGGTCACCGGGGAGCTGTTTTTT
v_call: TRBV2
d_call: TRBD2
j_call: TRBJ2-2
cdr3_length: 15
clone_size: -

cdr3_aa: CASSLLSGPSPLHF
cdr3_nt: TGTGCCAGCAGCCTACTCTCAGGGCCGTCGCCCCTCCACTTT
v_call: TRBV11-1
d_call: -
j_call: TRBJ1-6
cdr3_length: 14
clone_size: -

cdr3_aa: CASSQEAPWRENNEQFF
cdr3_nt: TGTGCCAGCAGCCAAGAAGCCCCCTGGCGGGAGAACAATGAGCAGTTCTTC
v_call: TRBV14
d_call: TRBD2
j_call: TRBJ2-1
cdr3_length: 17
clone_size: -